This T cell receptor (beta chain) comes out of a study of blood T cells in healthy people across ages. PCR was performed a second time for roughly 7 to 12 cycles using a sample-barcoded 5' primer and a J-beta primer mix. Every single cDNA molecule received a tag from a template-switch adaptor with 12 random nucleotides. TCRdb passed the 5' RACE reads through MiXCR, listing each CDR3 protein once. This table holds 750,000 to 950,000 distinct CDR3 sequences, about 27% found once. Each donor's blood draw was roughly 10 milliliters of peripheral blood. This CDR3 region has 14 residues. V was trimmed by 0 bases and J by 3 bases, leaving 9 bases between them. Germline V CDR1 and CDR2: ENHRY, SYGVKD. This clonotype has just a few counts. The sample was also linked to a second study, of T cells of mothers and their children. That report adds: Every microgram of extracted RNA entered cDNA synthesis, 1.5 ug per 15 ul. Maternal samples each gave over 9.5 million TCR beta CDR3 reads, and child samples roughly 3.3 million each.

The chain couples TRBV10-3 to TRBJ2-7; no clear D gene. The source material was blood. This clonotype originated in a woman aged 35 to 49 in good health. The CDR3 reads CAISESVRNYEQYF. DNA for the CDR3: TGTGCCATCAGTGAGTCGGTAAGGAACTACGAGCAGTACTTC.